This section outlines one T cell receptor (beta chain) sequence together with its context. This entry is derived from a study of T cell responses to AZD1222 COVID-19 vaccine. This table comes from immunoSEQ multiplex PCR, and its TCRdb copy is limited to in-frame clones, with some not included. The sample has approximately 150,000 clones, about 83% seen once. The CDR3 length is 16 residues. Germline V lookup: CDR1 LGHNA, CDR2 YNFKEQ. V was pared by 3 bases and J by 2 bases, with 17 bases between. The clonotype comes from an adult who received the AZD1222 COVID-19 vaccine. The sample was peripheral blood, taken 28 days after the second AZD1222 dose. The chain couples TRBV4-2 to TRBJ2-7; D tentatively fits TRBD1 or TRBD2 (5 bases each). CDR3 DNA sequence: TGTGCCAGCAGCCACGAGGCCGGGACGGAGACCTACGAGCAGTACTTC. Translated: CASSHEAGTETYEQYF.